This TCR beta chain was sequenced during a study of Ad26.COV2.S vaccination and SARS-CoV-2 variants. The study's findings and limits: Breadth and depth estimates from TCRs may understate total T cell responses. The placebo group had lower spike-specific TCR breadth than the vaccine recipients did. Non-spike TCR breadth was similar in vaccine and placebo recipients.

As for this clone: Its antigen is as yet unknown.

TCRdb's table, derived via immunoSEQ multiplex PCR, lists solely in-frame clones and lacks some. Here the sample spans 180,000 or so clones, approximately 88% being singletons. The source is a human donor who had recovered from COVID-19. The material was peripheral blood, obtained after recovery from COVID-19.

The CDR3 nucleotides are TGTGCCACCAGCAGAGATCCTCTGTTCACCGGGGAGCTGTTTTTT. Translating it yields CATSRDPLFTGELFF. The genes are TRBV15 and TRBJ2-2; no clear D. Trimming left V 0 bases short and J 4 bases short, with 9 bases between. The CDR3 has 15 amino acids. CDR1 and CDR2 from the germline V gene are LNHNV and YYDKDF (reference sequence).